This TCR beta chain originates from a study of response to subunit inactivated influenza vaccine listed by TCRdb under 2018. Some background on the complete study: To follow how T cells responded to a trivalent subunit inactivated influenza vaccine, the researchers relied on deep quantitative profiling of the T cell receptor repertoire. What the work shows at the level of the full study, not this receptor alone: The authors suggested that each seasonal influenza vaccination may recruit only a limited number of new T cells.

The library was produced with RT-PCR. Reads for this sample came from an Illumina HiSeq 2500. TCRdb reanalyzed the raw reads on its own, using fastp at Q25 for trimming and MiXCR for clone calling, and kept in-frame beta chains. One record per CDR3 amino acid sequence lists the most common genes and DNA. The sample table contains hundreds of thousands of distinct CDR3 sequences; only one count was recorded for approximately 14% of them. The top ten constitute 7.6% of the sample. Including the terminal cysteine and phenylalanine, the CDR3 comprises 15 residues. Just the 45-base CDR3 DNA is kept, in frame starting at base 1. The germline ends are 19 bases apart after V is trimmed by 4 bases and J by 6 bases. Reading the germline V gene gives CDR1 SGHTA and CDR2 FQGNSA. To note about this clonotype: The target of this receptor is not known. Per-base quality was not reported, and no clone a single base away is much larger than it.

The sequencing here drew on PBMCs from blood, taken about 14 days before vaccination. This chain joins TRBV7-2 to TRBJ2-7; TRBD1 is a weak D gene call, 5 bases matching. This receptor was obtained from a man aged 50-60 years who received an inactivated influenza vaccine. Donor details come from another sample of the same person, matched by shared clones. The DNA reads as follows: TGTGCCAGCAGCTCAGAAGGGTTAGGGGTGAGCGAGCAGTACTTC. The encoded protein is CASSSEGLGVSEQYF.